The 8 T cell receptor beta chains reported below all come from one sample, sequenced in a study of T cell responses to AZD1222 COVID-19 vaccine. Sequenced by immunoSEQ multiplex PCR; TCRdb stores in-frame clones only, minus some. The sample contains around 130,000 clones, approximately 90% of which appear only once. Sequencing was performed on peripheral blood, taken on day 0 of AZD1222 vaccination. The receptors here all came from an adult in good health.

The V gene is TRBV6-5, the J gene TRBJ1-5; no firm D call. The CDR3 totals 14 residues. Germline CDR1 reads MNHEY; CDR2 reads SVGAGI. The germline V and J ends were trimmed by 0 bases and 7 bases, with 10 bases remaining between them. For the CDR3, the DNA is TGTGCCAGCAGTTACTCCGGCGACGGCCAGCCCCAGCATTTT. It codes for CASSYSGDGQPQHF.

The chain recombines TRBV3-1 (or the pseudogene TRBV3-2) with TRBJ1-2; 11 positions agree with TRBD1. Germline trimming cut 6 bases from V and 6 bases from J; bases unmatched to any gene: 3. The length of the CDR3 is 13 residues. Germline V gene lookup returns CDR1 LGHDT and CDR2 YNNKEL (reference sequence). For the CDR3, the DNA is TGTGCCAGCAGACGGACAGGGGGCGATGGCTACACCTTC. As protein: CASRRTGGDGYTF.

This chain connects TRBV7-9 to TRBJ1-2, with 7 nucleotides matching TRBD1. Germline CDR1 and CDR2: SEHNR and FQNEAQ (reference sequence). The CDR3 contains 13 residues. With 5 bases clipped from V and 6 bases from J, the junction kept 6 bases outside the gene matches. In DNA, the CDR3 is TGTGCCAGCAGCCTCACAGGGGCTCATGGCTACACCTTC. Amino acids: CASSLTGAHGYTF.

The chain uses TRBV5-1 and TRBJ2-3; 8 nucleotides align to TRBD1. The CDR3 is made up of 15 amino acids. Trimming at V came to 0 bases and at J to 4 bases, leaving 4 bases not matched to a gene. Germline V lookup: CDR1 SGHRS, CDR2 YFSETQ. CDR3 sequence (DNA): TGCGCCAGCAGCTTGGAATCAGGGGGCCCAGATACGCAGTATTTT. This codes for CASSLESGGPDTQYF.

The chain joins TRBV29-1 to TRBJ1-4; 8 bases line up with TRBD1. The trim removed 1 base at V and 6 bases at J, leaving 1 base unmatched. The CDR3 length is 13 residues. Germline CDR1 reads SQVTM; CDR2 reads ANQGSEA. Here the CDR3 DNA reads TGCAGCGTTGAAGCGACAGGGGATGAAAAACTGTTTTTT. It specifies CSVEATGDEKLFF.

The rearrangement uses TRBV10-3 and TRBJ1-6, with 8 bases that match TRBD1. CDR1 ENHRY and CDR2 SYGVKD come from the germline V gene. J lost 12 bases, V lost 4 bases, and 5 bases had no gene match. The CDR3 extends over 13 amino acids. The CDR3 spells CAISADRERPLHF. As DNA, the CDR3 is TGTGCCATCAGTGCGGACAGGGAAAGACCCCTCCACTTT.

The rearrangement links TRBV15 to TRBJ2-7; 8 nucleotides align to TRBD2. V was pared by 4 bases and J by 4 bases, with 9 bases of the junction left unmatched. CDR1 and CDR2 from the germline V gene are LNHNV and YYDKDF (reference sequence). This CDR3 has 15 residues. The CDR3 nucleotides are TGTGCCACCAGCATCGACGGGGGGGCTCCTTACGAGCAGTACGTC. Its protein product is CATSIDGGAPYEQYV.

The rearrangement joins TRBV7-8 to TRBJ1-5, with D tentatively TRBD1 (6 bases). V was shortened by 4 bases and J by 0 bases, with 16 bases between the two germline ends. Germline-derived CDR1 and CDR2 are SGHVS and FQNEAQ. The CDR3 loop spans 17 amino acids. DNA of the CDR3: TGTGCCAGCAGCTACCTAGCCGGGGGACATAGCAATCAGCCCCAGCATTTT. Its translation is CASSYLAGGHSNQPQHF.